This T cell receptor beta chain originates from a study of blood T cell repertoires in COVID-19 (dated by TCRdb to about 2020). About the study as a whole: Samples from collaborators originated in the United States, Italy and Spain and spanned both the acute and convalescent phases of COVID-19. The material from the prospective study consisted of cDNA or gDNA derived from T cells, B-cell-depleted T cells, or PBMCs. Deeply sampled blood TCRbeta repertoires from subjects exposed to, actively infected with, or recovered from COVID-19 were included in the dataset. The repertoires were released in a freely available public database meant as a resource for research on the immune response to SARS-CoV-2. Samples came from the ongoing ImmuneRACE study (first 160 participants) plus 1,254 subjects from 6 global collaborators. Sample metadata almost always included a de-identified subject ID, COVID-19 status, age in years and sex. Where available, HLA class I and class II types were obtained from metadata supplied by the sample provider rather than from assay-based typing. The research as a whole found: The quantity of clinical and demographic metadata differed by source and by participant and was supplied without curation.

With respect to this clone: Its antigen has not been determined. It has no much larger one-base neighbor in the sample; base qualities were not kept.

The CDR3 sequence holds 13 residues, the cysteine and phenylalanine included. The only DNA kept is the CDR3, 39 bases in frame from the first base. According to the germline V gene (reference sequence), CDR1 reads SGHNT and CDR2 reads YYREEE. The V end loses 9 bases and the J end loses 9 bases, and a stretch of 19 bases separates them. TCRbeta CDR3 regions were amplified from genomic DNA using the immunoSEQ Assay, a bias-controlled multiplex PCR. Per the authors' processing: Within the assay, amplification of reference gene primers was used to estimate how many nucleated cells each sample contained. To quantify the absolute abundance of each unique TCRbeta CDR3 rearrangement, sequence reads were collapsed and filtered. For each sample, productive Simpson clonality was calculated as the square root of Simpson's diversity index over productive rearrangements. The table was pulled from immuneACCESS by TCRdb, which kept in-frame rearrangements only. Such tables lose some clones; where checked, under half of the loss comes from unresolved V genes, and the rest has no known cause. That table furnishes V, J and clone size, whereas the DNA furnished D and trimming. Present in this sample are about 86,000 clones, roughly 82% of which were seen just once. The ten most abundant clones make up 0.95% to 1.5% of the sample.

Each collaborating institution followed its own protocols to collect whole blood in K2EDTA tubes. For TCRbeta analysis, collaborators shipped samples as frozen whole blood, isolated PBMCs, or DNA extracted from either of those sample types. Material for sequencing was peripheral blood. The TCR was taken from a woman older than 75 with acute or convalescent COVID-19. The chain joins TRBV5-4 to TRBJ2-1; the D gene is perhaps TRBD2, on 6 matching bases. For the CDR3, the sequence is CANRRDSLGEQFF. The DNA sequence is as follows: TGTGCCAATCGGAGGGACTCCTTGGGTGAGCAGTTCTTC.